Sequencing of this TCR beta chain was carried out in a study of T cell changes during pregnancy in multiple sclerosis. TCRdb's table, derived via immunoSEQ multiplex PCR, lists solely in-frame clones and lacks some. The profile covers 40,000 to 55,000 clones, with approximately 94% appearing a single time and about 4.5% taken by the ten largest. The CDR3 length is 17 residues. Germline-derived CDR1 and CDR2 are MNHEY and SMNVEV (reference sequence). The ends were cut back, 2 bases at V and 7 bases at J, with 21 bases in the middle. The chain links TRBV27 to TRBJ2-1; TRBD2 might be the D (5 bases). The material sequenced was CD8+ T cells from peripheral blood mononuclear cells, taken in the first trimester of pregnancy. The source of this sequence is a female donor with multiple sclerosis, enrolled in a pregnancy study. The CDR3 coding sequence is TGTGCCAGCAGTTTAAGGCTATCTGATGGGCCGGGGAATGAGCAGTTCTTC. Translation: CASSLRLSDGPGNEQFF.